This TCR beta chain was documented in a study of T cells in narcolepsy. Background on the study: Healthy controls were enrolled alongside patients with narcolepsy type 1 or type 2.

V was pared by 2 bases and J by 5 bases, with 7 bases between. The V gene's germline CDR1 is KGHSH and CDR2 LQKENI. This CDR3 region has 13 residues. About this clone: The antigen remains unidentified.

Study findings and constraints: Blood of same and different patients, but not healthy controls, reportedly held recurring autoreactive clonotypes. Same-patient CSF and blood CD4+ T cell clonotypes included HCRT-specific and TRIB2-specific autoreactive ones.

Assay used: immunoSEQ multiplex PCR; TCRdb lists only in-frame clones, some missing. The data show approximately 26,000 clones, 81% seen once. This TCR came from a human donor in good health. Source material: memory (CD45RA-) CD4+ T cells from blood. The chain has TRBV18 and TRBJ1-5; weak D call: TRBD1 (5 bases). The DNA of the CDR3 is TGTGCCAGCTCACCAGGGGCCGATCAGCCCCAGCATTTT. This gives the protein CASSPGADQPQHF.